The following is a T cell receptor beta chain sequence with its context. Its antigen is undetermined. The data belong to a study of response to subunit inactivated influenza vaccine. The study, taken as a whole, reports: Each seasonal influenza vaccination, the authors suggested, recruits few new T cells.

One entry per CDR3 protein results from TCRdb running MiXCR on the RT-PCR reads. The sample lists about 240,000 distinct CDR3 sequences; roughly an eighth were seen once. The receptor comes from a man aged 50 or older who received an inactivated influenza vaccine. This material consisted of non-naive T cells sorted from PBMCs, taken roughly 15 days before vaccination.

Here the CDR3 reads CASCWTGNQPQHF. The CDR3 bases are TGTGCCAGCTGTTGGACAGGTAATCAGCCCCAGCATTTT. The gene calls are TRBV12-3 or TRBV12-4 and TRBJ1-5, with TRBD1 matching 7 bases. This CDR3 has 13 residues. V gave up 8 bases and J gave up 4 bases; unmatched junction bases: 5.